The 21 T cell receptor beta chains below were found in one sample sequenced in a study of T cell repertoires in cytomegalovirus infection. TCRdb independently ran MiXCR on the reads; one entry per CDR3 protein. The sample contains about 310,000 distinct CDR3 sequences, around 25% of which appear only once. What these receptors recognize is not known. Sequencing used cultured PBMCs, obtained from culture after CMV antigen stimulation. These receptors were obtained from a human donor in good health (CMV status not recorded). Some clones in this sample may be carry-over from other donors' samples.

To note about this clonotype: This likely comes from a read error, as the CDR3 has no conserved phenylalanine or tryptophan at its end. This rearrangement joins TRBV7-6 to TRBJ2-1; 8 bases align to TRBD2. J lost 4 bases, V lost 1 base, and 12 bases had no gene match. There are 18 residues in the CDR3. Germline V CDR1 and CDR2: SGHVS, FNYEAQ. The CDR3 nucleotides are TGTGCCAGCAGCTTAGAAGCCCAAGGAGGACTAGCTTACAATGAGCAGTTCGTC. Translating it yields CASSLEAQGGLAYNEQFV.

Ten or more counts support this clonotype. The J gene is TRBJ1-3, the V gene TRBV7-2; D is unresolved. The germline V gene encodes CDR1 SGHTA and CDR2 FQGNSA. The CDR3 has 13 residues. V gave up 5 bases and J gave up 4 bases, with 9 bases separating them. This chain's CDR3 is CASSPLGGNTIYF. The CDR3 bases are TGTGCCAGCAGCCCCTTGGGCGGAAACACCATATATTTT.

This clonotype was seen many times. V and J are TRBV6-2 or TRBV6-3 and TRBJ2-5; 12 bases align to TRBD2. Germline assignment: CDR1 MNHEY and CDR2 SVGEGT. Trimming at V came to 9 bases and at J to 7 bases, leaving 6 bases not matched to a gene. The CDR3 runs 13 residues. The CDR3 bases are TGTGCCAGTACGACTAGCGGGAGCGGGACCCAGTACTTC. Translation: CASTTSGSGTQYF.

This clonotype was picked up many times. The V gene is TRBV7-8, the J gene TRBJ2-7; D is ambiguous. The germline V and J ends were trimmed by 5 bases and 3 bases, with 8 bases remaining between them. Germline lookup yields CDR1 SGHVS and CDR2 FQNEAQ. The CDR3 has 12 amino acids. The CDR3 loop reads CASSTQSYEQYF. The CDR3 DNA follows: TGTGCCAGCAGCACACAGAGCTACGAGCAGTACTTC.

The chain links TRBV20-1 to TRBJ1-1; D not certain. Trimming removed 3 bases at V and 6 bases at J, with 14 bases between. The CDR3 consists of 13 residues. The germline CDR1 and CDR2 sequences are DFQATT and SNEGSKA (reference sequence). The CDR3 here is CSASPGGGPEAFF. CDR3 bases: TGCAGTGCTAGTCCGGGAGGCGGCCCTGAAGCTTTCTTT.

This clonotype was observed at least ten times. The chain uses TRBV7-2 and TRBJ1-1; D unclear. Germline CDR1 reads SGHTA; CDR2 reads FQGNSA. CDR3 size: 14 residues. V was shortened by 0 bases and J by 1 base, with 6 bases between the two germline ends. CDR3 sequence reads: CASSLAGWNTEAFF. The DNA for the CDR3 is TGTGCCAGCAGCTTAGCAGGGTGGAACACTGAAGCTTTCTTT.

This chain uses TRBV7-2 with TRBJ2-1; no clear D gene. The CDR3 loop spans 14 amino acids. Germline CDR1 and CDR2: SGHTA and FQGNSA. Trimming took off 4 bases at V and 5 bases at J, with 12 bases between the two ends. For the CDR3, the DNA is TGTGCCAGCAGCTCCCGAGATACCAACAATGAGCAGTTCTTC. The encoded protein is CASSSRDTNNEQFF. Combining the CDR3 with reference TRBV7-2 and TRBJ2-1 gives the whole variable domain GAGVSQSPSNKVTEKGKDVELRCDPISGHTALYWYRQSLGQGLEFLIYFQGNSAPDKSGLPSDRFSAERTGGSVSTLTIQRTQQEDSAVYLCASSSRDTNNEQFFGPGTRLTVL.

This clonotype was seen only a few times. The V gene is TRBV6-1, the J gene TRBJ2-1, with 9 bases lining up with TRBD1. The CDR3 has 16 amino acids. Unmatched junction bases numbered 15, after V lost 7 bases and J lost 8 bases. CDR1 is MNHNS, CDR2 SASEGT, per germline. CDR3 protein: CASTTLFGQGSHEQFF. CDR3 nucleotides: TGTGCCAGCACAACTCTCTTTGGACAGGGGTCGCATGAGCAGTTCTTC.

At least ten counts were recorded for this clonotype. V and J are TRBV11-3 and TRBJ2-5, with 7 bases identical to TRBD2. The CDR3 extends over 16 amino acids. Trimming cost V 2 bases and J 4 bases; bases outside gene matches: 10. Germline V CDR1 and CDR2: SGHNT, YENEEA. The CDR3 sequence: CASSLRAGGSVETQYF. In DNA form, the CDR3 reads TGTGCCAGCAGCTTACGGGCGGGCGGGAGTGTAGAGACCCAGTACTTC.

This clonotype was counted between two and nine times. The chain employs TRBV7-9 and TRBJ2-7; tentatively, D is TRBD2 (6 bases). V lost 5 bases, J lost 1 base, and 15 bases lay in between. This CDR3 spans 15 amino acids. The germline V gene has CDR1 SEHNR and CDR2 FQNEAQ (reference sequence). CDR3 coding DNA: TGTGCCAGCAGCCTCCCGCCCGCGGGGTCCTACGAGCAGTACTTC. Translated: CASSLPPAGSYEQYF. The entire variable domain, with the rest obtained from reference TRBV7-9 and TRBJ2-7, is as follows: DTGVSQNPRHKITKRGQNVTFRCDPISEHNRLYWYRQTLGQGPEFLTYFQNEAQLEKSRLLSDRFSAERPKGSFSTLEIQRTEQGDSAMYLCASSLPPAGSYEQYFGPGTRLTVT.

This clonotype was seen many times. CDR3 in amino acids: CASSLGRAGLVYGYTF. CDR3 bases: TGTGCCAGCAGCTTAGGGAGGGCCGGATTGGTCTATGGCTACACCTTC. This chain links TRBV7-2 with TRBJ1-2; D remains unclear. The CDR3 consists of 16 residues. Germline CDR1 reads SGHTA; CDR2 reads FQGNSA. The V and J ends lost 1 base and 4 bases respectively, with 16 bases between them. The variable domain in full, completed from reference TRBV7-2 and TRBJ1-2, reads GAGVSQSPSNKVTEKGKDVELRCDPISGHTALYWYRQSLGQGLEFLIYFQGNSAPDKSGLPSDRFSAERTGGSVSTLTIQRTQQEDSAVYLCASSLGRAGLVYGYTFGSGTRLTVV.

This clonotype was seen ten or more times. The chain couples TRBV7-2 to TRBJ1-6; D is unclear. The V and J ends lost 1 base and 6 bases respectively, with 16 bases between them. The CDR3 is 17 residues long. The germline V gene encodes CDR1 SGHTA and CDR2 FQGNSA. This CDR3 reads CASSLEVFASPNSPLHF. The CDR3 nucleotides read TGTGCCAGCAGCTTAGAGGTTTTCGCTTCCCCTAATTCACCCCTCCACTTT.

The genes are TRBV4-1 and TRBJ1-2; a weak D match, TRBD1 (5 bases). CDR1 is MGHRA and CDR2 is YSYEKL in the germline V gene. Trimming removed 0 bases from V and 4 bases from J, with 12 bases in between. The CDR3 loop spans 15 amino acids. CDR3 loop: CASSQDPGIVYGYTF. The CDR3 DNA reads as TGCGCCAGCAGCCAAGATCCAGGGATAGTCTATGGCTACACCTTC.

The chain links TRBV10-2 to TRBJ2-1; TRBD2 matches 7 bases. The V and J ends lost 6 bases and 1 base, in that order; junction bases with no gene match: 6. CDR3 size: 15 residues. Germline CDR1 is WSHSY and CDR2 is SAAADI. CDR3 in DNA: TGCGCCAGCAGGCCCTCAGCGGGATCCTACAATGAGCAGTTCTTC. Its protein is CASRPSAGSYNEQFF.

This chain links TRBV29-1 with TRBJ2-1; 8 bases map to TRBD2. The CDR3 spans 15 residues. V was pared by 1 base and J by 5 bases, with 7 bases of the junction left unmatched. Germline values: CDR1 SQVTM, CDR2 ANQGSEA. The CDR3 loop is CSVEGIAGKNNEQFF. The CDR3 DNA reads TGCAGCGTTGAAGGAATAGCGGGGAAGAACAATGAGCAGTTCTTC.

This chain connects TRBV6-1 to TRBJ2-7; 11 bases are a match to TRBD1. Germline V gene sequence: CDR1 MNHNS, CDR2 SASEGT. The CDR3 consists of 15 residues. V gave up 6 bases and J gave up 4 bases; unmatched junction bases: 8. CDR3 sequence reads: CASRAGTGGRYEQYV. For the CDR3, the DNA is TGTGCCAGCAGGGCCGGGACAGGGGGTAGGTACGAGCAGTACGTC.

This clonotype came up a few times. The chain links TRBV6-8 to TRBJ2-1; 11 bases agree with TRBD2. CDR3 length: 16 residues. V lost 5 bases, J lost 6 bases, and 9 bases stayed unmatched. Germline V gene lookup returns CDR1 MNHGY and CDR2 SAAAGT. The CDR3 bases are TGTGCCAGCAGTACATCTAGCGGGGGGTTTCTCAATGAGCAGTTCTTC. It encodes CASSTSSGGFLNEQFF.

This chain connects TRBV7-9 to TRBJ1-5; D remains unclear. The CDR3 runs to 13 residues. Germline V gene data show CDR1 as SEHNR and CDR2 as FQNEAQ (reference sequence). V lost 5 bases, J lost 0 bases, and 5 bases lay in between. CDR3 DNA: TGTGCCAGCAGCCCAATTAGCAATCAGCCCCAGCATTTT. This translates into CASSPISNQPQHF.

This chain connects TRBV18 to TRBJ1-3; weak D call: TRBD1 (5 bases). V dropped 4 bases and J dropped 0 bases, with 22 bases sitting between them. The germline V gene has CDR1 KGHSH and CDR2 LQKENI. The CDR3 loop spans 19 amino acids. The chain's CDR3 is CASSRDRVLTISSGNTIYF. CDR3 DNA sequence: TGTGCCAGCTCACGAGACAGAGTCTTAACCATCAGCTCTGGAAACACCATATATTTT. The whole variable domain, filled in from reference TRBV18 and TRBJ1-3, reads NAGVMQNPRHLVRRRGQEARLRCSPMKGHSHVYWYRQLPEEGLKFMVYLQKENIIDESGMPKERFSAEFPKEGPSILRIQQVVRGDSAAYFCASSRDRVLTISSGNTIYFGEGSWLTVV.

This clonotype was seen a few times. CDR3 sequence reads: CASSALRDRGSGNTIYF. The CDR3 DNA is TGCGCCAGCAGCGCCCTCCGGGACAGGGGGTCTGGAAACACCATATATTTT. This chain joins TRBV4-3 and TRBJ1-3; 11 nucleotides line up with TRBD1. The V and J ends lost 5 bases and 1 base, in that order; junction bases with no gene match: 7. The CDR3 is 17 residues long. Germline values: CDR1 LGHNA, CDR2 YSLEER.

V gene TRBV20-1 combines with J gene TRBJ2-5, with 8 bases identical to TRBD2. Per the germline V gene, CDR1 is DFQATT and CDR2 is SNEGSKA (reference sequence). CDR3 length: 16 residues. After removal of 5 bases from V and 8 bases from J, the junction contained 19 bases not matched to a gene. The chain's CDR3 is CSARRSAGGRAATQYF. Written as DNA, the CDR3 is TGCAGTGCTCGAAGGTCGGCGGGAGGAAGAGCCGCCACCCAGTACTTC.